This is a list of T cell receptor beta chains from one sample in a study of blood T cell repertoires in COVID-19. Only in-frame clones appear in the TCRdb table, and some are missing; sequencing was by immunoSEQ multiplex PCR. The profile shows hundreds of thousands of clones, roughly nine tenths of them singletons. Sequences were obtained from peripheral blood. The origin of the receptors is a woman in her forties or fifties with acute or convalescent COVID-19. Each CDR3 is given with its conserved first and last residue. Fields, in order: CDR3 DNA, CDR3 protein, clone size, V gene, D gene, J gene. D genes are given only for firm matches. Where a row states a size, it is once, few, many or the class of an expanded clone; other rows omit it.

TGTGCCAGCAGCTTAGCAGGGGGCGATAACTATGGCTACACCTTC | CASSLAGGDNYGYTF | NA | TRBV7-6 | TRBD1 | TRBJ1-2
TGTGCCAGCACCCAGGGTGTTGCGAACACCGGGGAGCTGTTTTTT | CASTQGVANTGELFF | NA | TRBV9 | NA | TRBJ2-2
TGCGCCAGCAGCCACTGGGGAGGGGGAGATACGCAGTATTTT | CASSHWGGGDTQYF | NA | TRBV4-1 | NA | TRBJ2-3
TGTGCCAGCAGTTGGGCCGATACAGGGTTGGAATATGGCTACACCTTC | CASSWADTGLEYGYTF | NA | TRBV7-2 | NA | TRBJ1-2
TGTGCCAGCTCACCAGGTTCCCGAGGAAATTCACCCCTCCACTTT | CASSPGSRGNSPLHF | NA | TRBV18 | NA | TRBJ1-6
TGCAGTGCTAGTGGGGGGGAGAACTATGGCTACACCTTC | CSASGGENYGYTF | NA | TRBV20-1 | NA | TRBJ1-2
TGTGCCTGTACCCGACAGCCTGGAAACACCATATATTTT | CACTRQPGNTIYF | NA | TRBV19 | NA | TRBJ1-3
TGTGCCAGCAGCCGACGGGGTTATAATTCACCCCTCCACTTT | CASSRRGYNSPLHF | NA | TRBV21-1 | NA | TRBJ1-6
TGTGCCTGGAGTGACAGGGGGCTCGGGAGCTATGGCTACACCTTC | CAWSDRGLGSYGYTF | NA | TRBV30 | TRBD1 | TRBJ1-2
TGTGCCAGCAGCGTGACAGGTGCTGGAAACACCATATATTTT | CASSVTGAGNTIYF | NA | TRBV9 | NA | TRBJ1-3
TGTGCCAGCAGCCACCTTTTGGCGGGCACAGATACGCAGTATTTT | CASSHLLAGTDTQYF | NA | TRBV7-8 | NA | TRBJ2-3
TGTGCCAGTAGTATGACTAGCTATGGCTACAATGAGCAGTTCTTC | CASSMTSYGYNEQFF | NA | TRBV19 | TRBD2 | TRBJ2-1
TGCGCCAGCAGCCCGGGCTCCTACGAGCAGTACTTC | CASSPGSYEQYF | NA | TRBV5-1 | NA | TRBJ2-7
TGCGCCAGCAGCCAAACGTTCAGCGGGGGGCGGGTGCAGTATTTT | CASSQTFSGGRVQYF | NA | TRBV4-3 | TRBD2 | TRBJ2-3
TGTGCCACCAGCTCAAATGGACTGGGTTACAATGAGCAGTTCTTC | CATSSNGLGYNEQFF | NA | TRBV15 | NA | TRBJ2-1
TGTGCCACCAGCAGAGACGCGGGAGGGCCGGACGAGCAGTACTTC | CATSRDAGGPDEQYF | NA | TRBV15 | TRBD2 | TRBJ2-7
TGTGCCAGCAGCAAGAGAAACACTGAAGCTTTCTTT | CASSKRNTEAFF | NA | TRBV21-1 | NA | TRBJ1-1
TGTGCCAGCAGTTCTCCCGGGACTAGCGGAGCAGATACGCAGTATTTT | CASSSPGTSGADTQYF | few | TRBV6-2/TRBV6-3 | TRBD2 | TRBJ2-3
TGCGCCAGCAGTGAGTATACAGGTCTCGTGAATGAGCAGTTCTTC | CASSEYTGLVNEQFF | NA | TRBV10-1 | NA | TRBJ2-1
TGTGCCAGCAGCCTGCCGGGACAGGGCGGCGACGAGCAGTACTTC | CASSLPGQGGDEQYF | NA | TRBV5-4 | TRBD1 | TRBJ2-7
TGCGCCAGCAGCCCGGGACTAGCGGGAGGGCGTGACATTCAGTACTTC | CASSPGLAGGRDIQYF | NA | TRBV10-1 | TRBD2 | TRBJ2-4
TGTGCCAGCAGCTCGGGGCAGGGGGCCCTCAATGAGCAGTTCTTC | CASSSGQGALNEQFF | NA | TRBV7-6 | TRBD1 | TRBJ2-1
TGTGCCAGCAGTTCCCCGGACAGGGTACACTATGGCTACACCTTC | CASSSPDRVHYGYTF | once | TRBV6-2/TRBV6-3 | TRBD1 | TRBJ1-2
TGTGCCAGCAGCGTAGGAGCGTTCGACGAGCAGTACTTC | CASSVGAFDEQYF | once | TRBV9 | NA | TRBJ2-7
TGTGCCAGCAGCGGGGGACTAATCCCCAAGCAGTTCTTC | CASSGGLIPKQFF | NA | TRBV11-3 | TRBD2 | TRBJ2-1
TGTGCCAGCACCAGGACAGAGAATGAAAAACTGTTTTTT | CASTRTENEKLFF | NA | TRBV7-9 | NA | TRBJ1-4
TGCAGCGTTAGTCACAGGGGGCGAGACTCTGGGGCCAACGTCCTGACTTTC | CSVSHRGRDSGANVLTF | NA | TRBV29-1 | TRBD1 | TRBJ2-6
TGCAGTGCTAGTTCGGCTAGCAGTGACGGGGAGCTGTTTTTT | CSASSASSDGELFF | NA | TRBV20-1 | NA | TRBJ2-2
TGTGCCAGCAGCGCCGTAGGGGACAGGGTTGCCGAGCAGTACTTC | CASSAVGDRVAEQYF | NA | TRBV7-9 | TRBD1 | TRBJ2-7
TGTGCCAGCAGCGTAGAGGGAGGGCCCGCGGGAGAGCAGTACTTC | CASSVEGGPAGEQYF | NA | TRBV9 | TRBD2 | TRBJ2-7
TGTGCCAGCAGCCCAGCAGTTGGACAGTCCTACGAGCAGTACTTC | CASSPAVGQSYEQYF | NA | TRBV7-3 | NA | TRBJ2-7
TGTGCCAGCAGCTTGCCCACAGGGGGTGATCAGCCCCAGCATTTT | CASSLPTGGDQPQHF | NA | TRBV5-8 | TRBD1 | TRBJ1-5
TGTGCCAGCAGTGAAGCGGCGGACAGGGGGCTGTGGGCCCAGCATTTT | CASSEAADRGLWAQHF | NA | TRBV2 | TRBD1 | TRBJ1-5
TGTGCCAGCAGTTCCTACCTGAACACTGAAGCTTTCTTT | CASSSYLNTEAFF | few | TRBV6-5 | NA | TRBJ1-1
TGTGCCAGCAGGGCGGGGGGCGCGGGCTACACCTTC | CASRAGGAGYTF | NA | TRBV6-5 | NA | TRBJ1-2
TGTGCCAGCAGCTTACCCTTGGGGACGGGAGGCACTGAAGCTTTCTTT | CASSLPLGTGGTEAFF | NA | TRBV5-4 | NA | TRBJ1-1
TGCGCCAGCAGCTTGGCAGCGGGAGACGTCTACAATGAGCAGTTCTTC | CASSLAAGDVYNEQFF | few | TRBV5-1 | TRBD2 | TRBJ2-1
TGTGCCAGCAGCTTGGGCCTGACAGGGTGGGCGTTCACAGATACGCAGTATTTT | CASSLGLTGWAFTDTQYF | once | TRBV5-4 | TRBD1 | TRBJ2-3
TGTGCCAGCAGTTTACTAGCGGTGGCCTCCGAGCAGTACTTC | CASSLLAVASEQYF | NA | TRBV6-5 | TRBD2 | TRBJ2-7
TGTGCCAGCAGCCAGCTAGCGGGAGGTCCCAATGAGCAGTTCTTC | CASSQLAGGPNEQFF | NA | TRBV7-7 | TRBD2 | TRBJ2-1
TGTGCCAGCAGTGCGGGGACAGGTTGGGAGCAGTACTTC | CASSAGTGWEQYF | NA | TRBV12-3/TRBV12-4 | TRBD1 | TRBJ2-7
TGTGCCAGTAGTATCGGCGCCGGAGGTAGGGCCAACGTCCTGACTTTC | CASSIGAGGRANVLTF | NA | TRBV19 | NA | TRBJ2-6
TGTGCCAGCAGTTCACGACAGGGATCCTACACCGGGGAGCTGTTTTTT | CASSSRQGSYTGELFF | NA | TRBV6-2/TRBV6-3 | TRBD1 | TRBJ2-2
TGCGCCAGCAGCTTGGAAGGGGGACCCTACAATGAGCAGTTCTTC | CASSLEGGPYNEQFF | NA | TRBV5-1 | NA | TRBJ2-1
TGTGCCAGCACCGGAGGATCGGGAGCAGGGGAGCTGTTTTTT | CASTGGSGAGELFF | NA | TRBV6-5 | NA | TRBJ2-2
TGTGCCAGCGATACAGGACAGAGTAATTCACCCCTCCACTTT | CASDTGQSNSPLHF | NA | TRBV11-3 | NA | TRBJ1-6
TGTGCCAGCAGTTACCTGGGACAAAGCACAGATACGCAGTATTTT | CASSYLGQSTDTQYF | NA | TRBV6-5 | NA | TRBJ2-3
TGTGCCAGCAGCTTAGCCGGGGACAGCCGGCGAAATGAGCAGTTCTTC | CASSLAGDSRRNEQFF | once | TRBV11-3 | TRBD1 | TRBJ2-1
TGTGCCAGCAGCAAAAAGTGGACAGGGGGCTGTGTTAATGAAAAACTGTTTTTT | CASSKKWTGGCVNEKLFF | NA | TRBV21-1 | NA | TRBJ1-4
TGCGCCAGCAGCCAGCGACATGGGAGCACCGGGGAGCTGTTTTTT | CASSQRHGSTGELFF | few | TRBV4-1 | NA | TRBJ2-2
TGTGCCAGCAGTTACTTGAGGGATGGCCTTTACAATGAGCAGTTCTTC | CASSYLRDGLYNEQFF | NA | TRBV6-5 | NA | TRBJ2-1
TGTGCCAGCAGCTTCTCCATTGGACAGTTCTATGGCTACACCTTC | CASSFSIGQFYGYTF | NA | TRBV11-2 | NA | TRBJ1-2
TGTGCCAGCAGTTATCGGGTAAACTATGGCTACACCTTC | CASSYRVNYGYTF | NA | TRBV6-5 | NA | TRBJ1-2
TGTGCCAGCAGTTGGACAGGATACGAGCAGTACTTC | CASSWTGYEQYF | NA | TRBV6-2/TRBV6-3 | TRBD1 | TRBJ2-7
TGTGCCAGCTCACCACCGGGCAGGGGCATCAATCAGCCCCAGCATTTT | CASSPPGRGINQPQHF | NA | TRBV18 | NA | TRBJ1-5